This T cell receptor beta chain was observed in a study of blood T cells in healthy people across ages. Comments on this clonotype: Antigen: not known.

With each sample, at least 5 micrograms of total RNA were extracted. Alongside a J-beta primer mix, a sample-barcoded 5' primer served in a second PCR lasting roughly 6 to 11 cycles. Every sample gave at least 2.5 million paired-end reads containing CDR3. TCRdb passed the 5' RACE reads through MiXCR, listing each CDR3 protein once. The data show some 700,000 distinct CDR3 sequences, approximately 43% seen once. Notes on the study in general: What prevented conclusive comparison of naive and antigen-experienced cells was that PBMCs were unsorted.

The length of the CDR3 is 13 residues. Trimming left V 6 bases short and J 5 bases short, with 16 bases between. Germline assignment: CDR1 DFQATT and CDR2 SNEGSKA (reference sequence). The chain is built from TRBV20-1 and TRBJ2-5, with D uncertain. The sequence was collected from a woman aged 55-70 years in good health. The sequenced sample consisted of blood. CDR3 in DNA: TGCAGTGCCCGCGAAAATTCGTGGGAGACCCAGTACTTC. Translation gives CSARENSWETQYF.